This T cell receptor beta chain stems from a study of shared clonotypes between healthy human individuals. The assay was immunoSEQ multiplex PCR, and TCRdb's table has in-frame clones only and misses some. In the table there are about a million clones, about three quarters of which are singletons. The CDR3 extends over 12 amino acids. The germline gives CDR1 MNHEY, CDR2 SVGAGI. V lost 7 bases and J 0 bases, leaving 6 bases between the germline ends. This clone is a singleton in its sample. The source is a man in his late teens or twenties in good health. The rearrangement links TRBV6-5 to TRBJ1-2; D remains ambiguous. The specimen sequenced was memory CD4+ T cells sorted from blood. This sample's subset: CD45RA-negative fraction. CDR3 sequence reads: CASMRANYGYTF. In nucleotides, the CDR3 is TGTGCCAGCATGCGGGCTAACTATGGCTACACCTTC.